The clone carrying this T cell receptor (beta chain) qualifies as hyperexpanded (1% or more). The data were taken from a study of patients and donors after allogeneic stem cell transplantation. The junction had 10 bases not matched to a gene; V was cut back by 0 bases and J by 0 bases. The CDR3 has 20 residues. MiXCR, applied by TCRdb to the RT-PCR reads, yields one record per CDR3 protein. The sample lists around 1,500 distinct CDR3 sequences, roughly 18% occurring once. The specimen was blood, either unsorted or a sorted T cell fraction (not recorded which). The TCR originated in a human donor who was either an allogeneic HSCT recipient or a stem cell or donor lymphocyte infusion donor (not recorded which). It is not recorded whose cells these are; they may come from a transplant donor. J is TRBJ1-5 and V is TRBV12-3 or TRBV12-4; 11 nucleotides match TRBD1. CDR3 sequence reads: CASSLALIRDRGFSNQPQHF. CDR3 DNA: TGTGCCAGCAGTTTAGCGCTGATCCGGGACAGGGGGTTTAGCAATCAGCCCCAGCATTTT.